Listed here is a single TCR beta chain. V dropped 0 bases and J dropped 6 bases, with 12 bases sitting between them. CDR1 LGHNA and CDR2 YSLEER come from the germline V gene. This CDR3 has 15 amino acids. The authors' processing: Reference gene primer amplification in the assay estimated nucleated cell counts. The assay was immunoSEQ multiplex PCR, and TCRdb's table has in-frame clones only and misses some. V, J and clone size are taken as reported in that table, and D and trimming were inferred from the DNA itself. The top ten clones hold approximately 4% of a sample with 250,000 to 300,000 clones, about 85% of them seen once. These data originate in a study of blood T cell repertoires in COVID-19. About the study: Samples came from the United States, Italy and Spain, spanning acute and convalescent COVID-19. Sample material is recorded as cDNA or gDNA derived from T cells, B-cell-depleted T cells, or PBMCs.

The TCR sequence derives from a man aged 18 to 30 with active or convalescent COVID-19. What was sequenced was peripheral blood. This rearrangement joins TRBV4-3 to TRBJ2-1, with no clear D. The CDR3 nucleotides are TGCGCCAGCAGCCAAGATTTGGTAGGCGGCAATGAGCAGTTCTTC. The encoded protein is CASSQDLVGGNEQFF.